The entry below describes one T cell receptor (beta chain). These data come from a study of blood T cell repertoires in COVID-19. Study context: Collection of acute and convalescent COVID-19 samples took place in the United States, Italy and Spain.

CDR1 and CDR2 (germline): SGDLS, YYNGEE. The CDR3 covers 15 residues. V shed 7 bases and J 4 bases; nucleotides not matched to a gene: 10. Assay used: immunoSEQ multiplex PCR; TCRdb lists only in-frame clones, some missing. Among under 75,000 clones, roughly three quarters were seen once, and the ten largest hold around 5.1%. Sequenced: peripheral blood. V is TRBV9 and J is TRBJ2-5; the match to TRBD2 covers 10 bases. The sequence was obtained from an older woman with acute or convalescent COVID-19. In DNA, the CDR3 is TGTGCCAGCTCTACCTTAAGCGGGGGGGCAGAGACCCAGTACTTC. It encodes CASSTLSGGAETQYF.